The rows below give T cell receptor beta chains drawn from one sample of a study of cytomegalovirus exposure and HLA in healthy donors. Clones were sequenced by immunoSEQ multiplex PCR, and TCRdb holds only the in-frame ones, with some missing. The profile shows roughly 150,000 clones, 79% of them singletons. The sequenced sample consisted of PBMCs. These receptor sequences come from a man between 40 and 49 years old in good health and CMV-seropositive. Each CDR3 is given without its conserved first and last residue. Each record gives: V gene, J gene, CDR3 protein.

TRBV6-6	TRBJ1-6	ASAQGNSPLH
TRBV6-5	TRBJ1-6	ASSFTGNSPLH
TRBV9	TRBJ2-3	ASSYLAGLMDTQY
TRBV6-5	TRBJ2-3	AGGPGLAPDTQY
TRBV7-9	TRBJ2-4	ASSRSPREGRY
TRBV2	TRBJ2-3	ASSRGTSGRAVDTQY
TRBV27	TRBJ1-1	ASSYTGPNTEAF
TRBV28	-	ASLGTVSYEQY
TRBV6-4	TRBJ2-1	ASSDSSDRGNNEQF
TRBV28	TRBJ2-3	ASRETGTDTQY
TRBV9	TRBJ2-2	ASSVGRGRVFAGELF
TRBV14	TRBJ2-7	ASSQMVGGEQY
TRBV4-1	TRBJ1-5	ASSPSLHSVRANQPQH
TRBV6-1	TRBJ2-7	ASRTGRGGEQY
TRBV21-1	TRBJ1-4	ASRGGEKLF
TRBV29-1	TRBJ1-1	SVLGQGGANTEAF
TRBV27	TRBJ2-7	ASSFLGQGAHEQY
TRBV29-1	TRBJ2-7	SVRTSGAYEQY
TRBV30	TRBJ2-5	AWMWGGQGETQY
TRBV29-1	TRBJ2-5	SAGKGTGWMETQY